This paragraph covers one TCR beta chain sequence. The donors, all healthy, were Caucasians living in Russia, aged about 6 to 95. This record comes from a study of blood T cells in healthy people across ages. A second PCR of roughly 7 to 11 cycles used a sample-barcoded 5' primer and a J-beta primer mix. TCRdb fed the 5' RACE reads into MiXCR, producing one record per CDR3 protein. The data show roughly 1,300,000 distinct CDR3 sequences, 59% seen once. This clonotype originated in a man between 18 and 35 years old in good health. The sample comprised blood.

CDR3 protein: CASSPTGAGYTF. CDR3 DNA: TGCGCCAGCAGCCCTACAGGGGCCGGCTACACCTTC. V is TRBV5-1 and J is TRBJ1-2, with TRBD1 matching 7 bases. Germline CDR1 and CDR2: SGHRS and YFSETQ. This CDR3 is built from 12 residues. The ends lost 4 bases at V and 8 bases at J; junction bases unmatched: 5.